A selection of T cell receptor beta chains follows, all from one sample in a study of blood T cell repertoires in COVID-19. Sequencing used immunoSEQ multiplex PCR; TCRdb keeps in-frame clones, though not all of them. The table has around 140,000 clones, roughly four fifths seen once. Specimen: PBMCs or T cells enriched from blood (not recorded which). The origin of the receptors is a woman aged 45-65 years with acute COVID-19. CDR3s include the opening cysteine and the closing phenylalanine or tryptophan. D genes are given only for firm matches. The listing skips clone size in some rows; elsewhere it reads once, few, many or a size class.

cdr3_aa cdr3_nt clone_size cdr3_length j_call d_call v_call
CASRDRADGYTF TGTGCCAGTCGAGACAGGGCGGATGGCTACACCTTC - 12 TRBJ1-2 TRBD1 TRBV19
CASSHPPSSDPTYEQYF TGTGCCAGCAGCCACCCACCCTCTAGCGATCCCACCTACGAGCAGTACTTC - 17 TRBJ2-7 - TRBV4-2
CASTPDRGRGTEAFF TGTGCCAGCACCCCGGACAGGGGGCGCGGCACTGAAGCTTTCTTT few 15 TRBJ1-1 TRBD1 TRBV4-2
CASSPDSGHPAKNIQYF TGTGCCAGCAGCCCAGATTCCGGACACCCAGCCAAAAACATTCAGTACTTC - 17 TRBJ2-4 - TRBV7-2
CSASGGRGPNEQFF TGCAGTGCTAGTGGGGGCAGGGGCCCCAATGAGCAGTTCTTC - 14 TRBJ2-1 - TRBV20-1
CASSESSGRISDTQYF TGCGCCAGCAGCGAATCTAGCGGGAGAATTTCAGATACGCAGTATTTT - 16 TRBJ2-3 TRBD2 TRBV5-1
CASSMNTGGPQPQHF TGTGCCAGCAGCATGAACACAGGGGGCCCTCAGCCCCAGCATTTT - 15 TRBJ1-5 TRBD1 TRBV2
CASSVFLGSVNEQFF TGTGCCAGCAGCGTATTCCTAGGGAGTGTCAATGAGCAGTTCTTC - 15 TRBJ2-1 - TRBV9
CASSSGEGANVLTF TGTGCCAGTAGTTCGGGGGAAGGGGCCAACGTCCTGACTTTC - 14 TRBJ2-6 - TRBV19
CASSLDRNTEAFF TGTGCCAGCAGCTTAGACAGGAACACTGAAGCTTTCTTT - 13 TRBJ1-1 - TRBV7-7
CASSFRTGGESYTF TGTGCCAGCAGCTTCAGGACAGGGGGCGAAAGCTACACCTTC - 14 TRBJ1-2 TRBD1 TRBV7-9
CASSLARNSPLHF TGTGCCAGCAGCTTAGCCAGGAATTCACCCCTCCACTTT - 13 TRBJ1-6 - TRBV11-1
CASSKCRRARANTGELFF TGTGCCAGCAGCAAATGTCGGAGGGCGAGGGCGAACACCGGGGAGCTGTTTTTT few 18 TRBJ2-2 - TRBV21-1
CASRGLAGAYEQYF TGTGCCAGTAGGGGACTAGCGGGAGCCTACGAGCAGTACTTC - 14 TRBJ2-7 TRBD2 TRBV19
CASMGQGIYAEAFF TGTGCCAGCATGGGACAGGGGATTTACGCTGAAGCTTTCTTT - 14 TRBJ1-1 TRBD1 TRBV6-5
CASRSGSNGEQFF TGTGCCAGCAGGAGCGGGAGTAATGGTGAGCAGTTCTTC - 13 TRBJ2-1 TRBD2 TRBV7-9
CASRDTRNNEQFF TGTGCCAGCCGGGACACACGCAACAATGAGCAGTTCTTC once 13 TRBJ2-1 - TRBV5-6
CASSFRLAGGNEQFF TGTGCCAGCAGCTTTCGACTAGCGGGAGGCAATGAGCAGTTCTTC - 15 TRBJ2-1 TRBD2 TRBV5-6
CASSWTGGGNQPQHF TGTGCCAGCAGCTGGACAGGGGGCGGCAATCAGCCCCAGCATTTT - 15 TRBJ1-5 TRBD1 TRBV7-2
CASSGARWGANTGELFF TGCGCCAGCAGTGGTGCCAGATGGGGGGCGAACACCGGGGAGCTGTTTTTT - 17 TRBJ2-2 - TRBV4-3
CASSDRARNTIYF TGTGCCAGCAGCGACAGGGCGAGAAACACCATATATTTT - 13 TRBJ1-3 TRBD1 TRBV7-9
CASSDPHRSGGEETQYF TGCGCCAGCAGCGACCCCCACAGGAGCGGAGGGGAAGAGACCCAGTACTTC once 17 TRBJ2-5 - TRBV5-1
CASSRTTSIYDEQFF TGTGCCAGCAGCCGAACGACTAGTATTTACGATGAGCAGTTCTTC - 15 TRBJ2-1 - TRBV3-1/TRBV3-2
CATSDLSNEQYF TGTGCCACCAGTGATTTGTCCAACGAGCAGTACTTC - 12 TRBJ2-7 - TRBV24-1
CASIPNTGRGQPQHF TGTGCCAGCATCCCCAACACAGGGAGAGGTCAGCCCCAGCATTTT - 15 TRBJ1-5 - TRBV7-9
CASTRTGWSSPLHF TGCGCCAGCACCAGGACAGGGTGGAGTTCACCCCTCCACTTT - 14 TRBJ1-6 TRBD1 TRBV5-1
CAISEADRNTEAFF TGTGCCATCAGTGAGGCGGACAGGAACACTGAAGCTTTCTTT - 14 TRBJ1-1 - TRBV10-3
CASSQGGVGKKATEAFF TGTGCCAGCAGCCAAGGGGGAGTGGGGAAGAAAGCCACTGAAGCTTTCTTT - 17 TRBJ1-1 - TRBV4-2
CASSFYGGKVSGANVLTF TGTGCCAGCAGTTTTTACGGCGGAAAAGTCTCTGGGGCCAACGTCCTGACTTTC - 18 TRBJ2-6 - TRBV28
CASSFVPGQSNEKLFF TGTGCCAGCAGCTTTGTTCCGGGACAGTCTAATGAAAAACTGTTTTTT - 16 TRBJ1-4 TRBD1 TRBV27
CASSQGSVRQNTEAFF TGCGCCAGCAGCCAAGGTTCCGTTCGACAGAACACTGAAGCTTTCTTT - 16 TRBJ1-1 - TRBV4-1
CASSMVSGGSSGANVLTF TGTGCCAGTAGTATGGTGTCAGGGGGTAGCTCTGGGGCCAACGTCCTGACTTTC once 18 TRBJ2-6 TRBD1 TRBV19
CASSLAAGGSYEQYF TGTGCCAGCAGCTTAGCGGCAGGGGGCTCCTACGAGCAGTACTTC - 15 TRBJ2-7 TRBD1 TRBV7-9
CASSQLAGAAHEQFF TGCGCCAGCAGCCAACTAGCGGGAGCAGCCCACGAGCAGTTCTTC - 15 TRBJ2-1 TRBD2 TRBV4-3
CASSPLPGNTIYF TGTGCCAGCAGTCCCCTCCCGGGAAACACCATATATTTT - 13 TRBJ1-3 - TRBV27
CASSLGLAGSTGELFF TGTGCCAGCAGCTTGGGTCTAGCGGGAAGCACCGGGGAGCTGTTTTTT - 16 TRBJ2-2 TRBD2 TRBV5-4
CASSLSYTYNEQFF TGTGCCAGCAGTTTATCGTACACCTACAATGAGCAGTTCTTC few 14 TRBJ2-1 - TRBV27
CASKGAGKNSHGYTF TGTGCCAGCAAGGGTGCGGGGAAAAACTCTCATGGCTACACCTTC - 15 TRBJ1-2 - TRBV7-8
CASSDHSGVTNNEQFF TGTGCCAGCAGTGATCATAGCGGGGTAACAAACAATGAGCAGTTCTTC few 16 TRBJ2-1 TRBD2 TRBV6-1
CASSPRTGGITGELFF TGCGCCAGCAGCCCTAGGACAGGGGGCATCACCGGGGAGCTGTTTTTT - 16 TRBJ2-2 TRBD1 TRBV4-1
CASSSPRQGNTEAFF TGTGCCAGCAGCTCACCGCGACAGGGGAACACTGAAGCTTTCTTT once 15 TRBJ1-1 TRBD1 TRBV5-6
CASSVSSSYNEQFF TGTGCCAGCAGTGTATCGAGCTCCTACAATGAGCAGTTCTTC - 14 TRBJ2-1 - TRBV2
CASSLEMVVATGELFF TGTGCCAGCAGCTTAGAAATGGTAGTAGCCACCGGGGAGCTGTTTTTT - 16 TRBJ2-2 - TRBV7-9
CASSPWEGTTGELFF TGTGCCAGCAGCCCCTGGGAGGGGACCACCGGGGAGCTGTTTTTT once 15 TRBJ2-2 TRBD2 TRBV7-9
CASSLDGGEHQPQHF TGTGCCAGCAGCTTAGATGGAGGGGAGCATCAGCCCCAGCATTTT - 15 TRBJ1-5 - TRBV7-2
CANLEGGQETQYF TGTGCCAACCTCGAAGGGGGTCAAGAGACCCAGTACTTC - 13 TRBJ2-5 - TRBV2
CASSPTGGAGQPQHF TGCGCCAGCAGCCCGACAGGGGGCGCAGGGCAGCCCCAGCATTTT once 15 TRBJ1-5 TRBD1 TRBV5-1
CASSPAGRRETQYF TGTGCCAGCAGCCCGGCGGGTAGGCGCGAGACCCAGTACTTC few 14 TRBJ2-5 - TRBV7-2
CASSFGLHQPQHF TGTGCCAGCAGCTTTGGGCTTCATCAGCCCCAGCATTTT - 13 TRBJ1-5 - TRBV7-2
CASSETTGASNTEAFF TGCGCCAGCAGCGAGACGACAGGGGCATCGAACACTGAAGCTTTCTTT - 16 TRBJ1-1 TRBD1 TRBV5-1
CASRTGGQVSGANVLTF TGTGCCAGCAGAACCGGGGGACAGGTCTCTGGGGCCAACGTCCTGACTTTC - 17 TRBJ2-6 TRBD1 TRBV18
CASSLGTGGNTGELFF TGTGCCAGCAGCTTAGGGACAGGGGGCAACACCGGGGAGCTGTTTTTT - 16 TRBJ2-2 TRBD1 TRBV11-3